These 9 T cell receptor beta chains were sequenced from one sample in a study of Tregs in tolerant kidney transplant recipients. Profiled with immunoSEQ multiplex PCR; TCRdb holds only in-frame clones, not every one. This sample yields roughly 80,000 clones, of which more than 85% are seen a single time; 1.5% to 2% belongs to the top ten. Mixed chimerism was transient after nonmyeloablative marrow transplants from related graft donors. The source was CD4+ T cells from blood (PBMCs), collected 24 months after the transplant. The receptors come from a human patient who received a combined kidney and bone marrow transplant. Some T cells may be the graft donor's.

This chain uses TRBV6-5 with TRBJ2-7; 9 bases match TRBD1. CDR1 and CDR2 (germline): MNHEY, SVGAGI. The CDR3 spans 14 residues. V lost 5 bases, J lost 2 bases, and 4 bases stayed unmatched. CDR3 in DNA: TGTGCCAGCAGTCGAGACAGGGGGGCCTACGAGCAGTACTTC. Protein product: CASSRDRGAYEQYF.

This chain uses TRBV5-6 with TRBJ2-3, with TRBD1 as a possible D gene (5 bases). The V and J ends lost 3 bases and 0 bases respectively, with 14 bases between them. In germline, CDR1 is SGHDT, CDR2 YYEEEE. There are 16 residues in the CDR3. Here the CDR3 DNA reads TGTGCCAGCAGCTCGTTTTGGGGCTCTAGCACAGATACGCAGTATTTT. Amino acids: CASSSFWGSSTDTQYF.

The rearrangement uses TRBV9 and TRBJ1-2; 10 bases are a match to TRBD1. Germline V gene data show CDR1 as SGDLS and CDR2 as YYNGEE. J gave up 2 bases and V 2 bases, and 6 bases lay outside the gene matches. The CDR3 extends over 16 amino acids. CDR3 sequence reads: CASSVGTGAGNYGYTF. The CDR3 DNA is TGTGCCAGCAGCGTTGGGACAGGGGCAGGAAACTATGGCTACACCTTC.

CDR3 region: CASSATSGKETQYF. The CDR3 DNA is TGCGCCAGCAGCGCGACTAGCGGGAAAGAGACCCAGTACTTC. The chain is built from TRBV5-1 and TRBJ2-5; TRBD2 matches 11 bases. V lost 4 bases to trimming and J lost 3 bases; unmatched junction nucleotides: 2. The length of the CDR3 is 14 residues. In germline, CDR1 is SGHRS, CDR2 YFSETQ.

The chain carries TRBV18 and TRBJ2-7, with 7 bases identical to TRBD2. CDR1 and CDR2 from the germline V gene are KGHSH and LQKENI. CDR3 length: 14 residues. V lost 2 bases and J lost 1; bases outside the gene matches: 2. The CDR3, as DNA: TGTGCCAGCTCACCAGGGGGGGGGTCCTACGAGCAGTACTTC. Translation: CASSPGGGSYEQYF.

CDR3 nucleotides: TGTGCCAGTAGTACGACAGGGAAGTACGAGCAGTACTTC. This encodes CASSTTGKYEQYF. The V and J genes are TRBV19 and TRBJ2-7; 7 bases map to TRBD1. The CDR3 is 13 residues long. The V and J ends lost 4 bases and 4 bases, in that order; junction bases with no gene match: 4. Looked up from germline, CDR1 is LNHDA and CDR2 is SQIVND (reference sequence). Based on the CDR3 plus reference TRBV19 and TRBJ2-7, the full variable domain is DGGITQSPKYLFRKEGQNVTLSCEQNLNHDAMYWYRQDPGQGLRLIYYSQIVNDFQKGDIAEGYSVSREKKESFPLTVTSAQKNPTAFYLCASSTTGKYEQYFGPGTRLTVT.

This chain joins TRBV30 and TRBJ1-2; D is ambiguous. Germline V gene data show CDR1 as GTSNPN and CDR2 as SVGIG (reference sequence). The CDR3 has 14 amino acids. V was pared by 2 bases and J by 7 bases, with 17 bases between. CDR3 DNA sequence: TGTGCCTGGAGTATAGGGAAGGGAGGTTCTGGCTACACCTTC. Its protein product is CAWSIGKGGSGYTF.

The V call is TRBV5-1, the J call TRBJ2-7, with a tentative D call TRBD2 (6 bases). The V end lost 0 bases, the J end lost 0 bases, and 10 bases lay between the germline ends. The V gene's germline CDR1 is SGHRS and CDR2 YFSETQ. The CDR3 spans 15 residues. The DNA for the CDR3 is TGCGCCAGCAGCTTGGCCGCGGGAAGCTCCTACGAGCAGTACTTC. Translated: CASSLAAGSSYEQYF.

V and J are TRBV7-3 and TRBJ2-1; tentatively, D is TRBD1 (6 bases). Germline lookup yields CDR1 SGHTA and CDR2 FQGTGA. The CDR3 extends over 16 amino acids. Trimming shortened V by 0 bases and J by 6 bases, and 15 bases separated the two germline ends. CDR3 DNA sequence: TGTGCCAGCAGCTTAACGGAAGGGGGAGCGATCAATGAGCAGTTCTTC. Encoded protein: CASSLTEGGAINEQFF. Variable domain in full (rest from reference TRBV7-3 and TRBJ2-1): GAGVSQTPSNKVTEKGKYVELRCDPISGHTALYWYRQSLGQGPEFLIYFQGTGAADDSGLPNDRFFAVRPEGSVSTLKIQRTERGDSAVYLCASSLTEGGAINEQFFGPGTRLTVL.